The 8 T cell receptor beta chains in this list originate from one sample, sequenced in a study of Ad26.COV2.S vaccination and SARS-CoV-2 variants. Treatment denoted: over 15 received Ad26.COV2.S at low or high dose, single or two shots; several received placebo; per-sample allocation not given. All samples were drawn on day 63, counting from the first vaccine or placebo injection. Assay: immunoSEQ multiplex PCR; the TCRdb copy retains only in-frame clones and omits some. The repertoire consists of roughly 500,000 clones, with approximately 88% occurring once and the leading ten covering roughly 13%. The sequencing used peripheral blood, collected in a trial of Ad26.COV2.S vaccine versus placebo. The receptors shown here come from a person between 18 and 65 years old who received the Ad26.COV2.S COVID-19 vaccine or a placebo.

This chain links TRBV19 with TRBJ1-5, with TRBD1 matching over 9 bases. Per germline, CDR1 LNHDA and CDR2 SQIVND (reference sequence). V gave up 6 bases and J gave up 3 bases; unmatched junction bases: 9. The CDR3 runs 16 residues. The CDR3: CASSPLGQGNNQPQHF. The DNA of the CDR3 is TGTGCCAGTAGCCCTCTGGGACAGGGAAACAATCAGCCCCAGCATTTT. The variable domain in full, with the rest retrieved from reference TRBV19 and TRBJ1-5, is DGGITQSPKYLFRKEGQNVTLSCEQNLNHDAMYWYRQDPGQGLRLIYYSQIVNDFQKGDIAEGYSVSREKKESFPLTVTSAQKNPTAFYLCASSPLGQGNNQPQHFGDGTRLSIL.

This rearrangement joins TRBV5-1 to TRBJ2-3, with 7 bases fitting TRBD2. The length of the CDR3 is 15 residues. The germline V gene encodes CDR1 SGHRS and CDR2 YFSETQ. The V and J ends lost 0 bases and 1 base, in that order; junction bases with no gene match: 2. The CDR3 here is CASSLGGGGTDTQYF. In DNA form, the CDR3 reads TGCGCCAGCAGCTTGGGCGGGGGTGGCACAGATACGCAGTATTTT.

This clone has a handful of counts. The genes are TRBV10-3 and TRBJ2-7, with 12 bases identical to TRBD1. Germline CDR1 and CDR2: ENHRY and SYGVKD. V lost 6 bases and J lost 4; bases outside the gene matches: 10. The CDR3 has 16 amino acids. This chain's CDR3 is CAISPTGTGGGYEQYF. Written as DNA, the CDR3 is TGTGCCATCAGCCCTACCGGGACAGGGGGCGGGTACGAGCAGTACTTC.

The DNA of the CDR3 is TGCGCCAGCAGCTTAAAGGGGCCCTCCTACGAGCAGTACTTC. Its protein is CASSLKGPSYEQYF. This chain links TRBV5-1 with TRBJ2-7, with D perhaps TRBD1 (5 bases). The CDR3 spans 14 residues. Germline V lookup: CDR1 SGHRS, CDR2 YFSETQ. Trimming took 2 bases from V and 0 from J, leaving 9 bases between them.

About this clone itself: Within the sample, other DNA sequences also encode this same CDR3. The chain links TRBV7-2 to TRBJ2-7; D remains ambiguous. V gave up 5 bases and J gave up 2 bases, with 4 bases separating them. This CDR3 contains 11 residues. Germline V CDR1 and CDR2: SGHTA, FQGNSA. CDR3 bases: TGTGCCAGCAGCCCAGCCTACGAGCAGTACTTC. Its translation: CASSPAYEQYF.

V gene TRBV29-1 combines with J gene TRBJ1-1; TRBD1 aligns across 7 bases. The CDR3 totals 12 residues. The germline gives CDR1 SQVTM, CDR2 ANQGSEA. J lost 7 bases, V lost 1 base, and 3 bases had no gene match. The CDR3: CSVEGRGNEAFF. The CDR3 DNA reads as TGCAGCGTTGAAGGCAGGGGGAATGAAGCTTTCTTT.

This clone has just a few counts. The genes are TRBV6-5 and TRBJ2-7, with D unresolved. Trimming stripped 6 bases from V and 4 bases from J, with 10 bases between. The CDR3 covers 12 residues. From germline, CDR1 is MNHEY and CDR2 SVGAGI. The CDR3 region has the DNA TGTGCCAGCAGAAAGGACGGTTACGAGCAGTACTTC. Translated, it gives CASRKDGYEQYF.

This rearrangement joins TRBV7-2 to TRBJ1-6, with D possibly matching TRBD1 (5 bases). The CDR3 has 16 residues. Per germline, CDR1 SGHTA and CDR2 FQGNSA. V was shortened by 1 base and J by 7 bases, with 14 bases between the two germline ends. CDR3 sequence (DNA): TGTGCCAGCAGCTTAGTTTGGGGGTCGGGGAATTCACCCCTCCACTTT. Translation gives CASSLVWGSGNSPLHF.